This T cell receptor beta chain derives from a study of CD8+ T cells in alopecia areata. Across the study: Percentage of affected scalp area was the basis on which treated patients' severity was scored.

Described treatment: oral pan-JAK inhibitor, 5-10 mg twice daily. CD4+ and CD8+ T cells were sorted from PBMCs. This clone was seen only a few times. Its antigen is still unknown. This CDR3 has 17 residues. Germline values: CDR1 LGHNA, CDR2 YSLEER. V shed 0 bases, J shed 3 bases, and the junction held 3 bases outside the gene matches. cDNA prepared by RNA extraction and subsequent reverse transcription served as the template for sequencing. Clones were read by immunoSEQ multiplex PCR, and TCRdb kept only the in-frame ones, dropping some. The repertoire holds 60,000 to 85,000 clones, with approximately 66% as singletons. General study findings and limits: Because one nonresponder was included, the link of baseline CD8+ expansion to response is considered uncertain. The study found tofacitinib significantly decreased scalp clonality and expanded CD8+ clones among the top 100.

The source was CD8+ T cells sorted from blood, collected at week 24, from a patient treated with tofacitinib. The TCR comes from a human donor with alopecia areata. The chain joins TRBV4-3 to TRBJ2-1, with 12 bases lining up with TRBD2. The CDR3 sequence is CASSQDLAGGNYNEQFF. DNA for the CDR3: TGCGCCAGCAGCCAAGATCTAGCGGGAGGGAACTACAATGAGCAGTTCTTC.